The entry below gives a single T cell receptor (beta chain) sequence along with its context. The antigen remains undetermined. The length of the CDR3 is 16 residues. With V trimmed by 3 bases and J by 2 bases, 4 bases remained unmatched. Germline lookup yields CDR1 KGHSH and CDR2 LQKENI. These donors, healthy bone marrow donors, were studied. 60 Vbeta and 13 Jbeta primers were used in PCR. TCRdb's table, derived via immunoSEQ multiplex PCR, lists solely in-frame clones and lacks some. The sample has around 100,000 clones, 70% to 80% seen once. This entry is derived from a study of cytomegalovirus exposure and HLA in healthy donors. Study conclusions and caveats: An analysis was carried out later, and it reportedly showed fewer N-insertions in an Asian-associated ancestry cluster than the approximately 610-donor mean. It was 150 or so TCR beta chains that were listed as cytomegalovirus-associated. TCR beta sequences numbering roughly 18,000 were associated with HLA alleles at 0.05 false discovery rate in a later analysis.

The chain has TRBV18 and TRBJ2-6; 7 bases agree with TRBD1. The sample taken for sequencing was PBMCs. This clonotype originated in a woman aged 25 to 39 in good health and CMV-seropositive. This CDR3 reads CASSPTGQAGANVLTF. CDR3 nucleotides: TGTGCCAGCTCACCGACTGGACAGGCTGGGGCCAACGTCCTGACTTTC.